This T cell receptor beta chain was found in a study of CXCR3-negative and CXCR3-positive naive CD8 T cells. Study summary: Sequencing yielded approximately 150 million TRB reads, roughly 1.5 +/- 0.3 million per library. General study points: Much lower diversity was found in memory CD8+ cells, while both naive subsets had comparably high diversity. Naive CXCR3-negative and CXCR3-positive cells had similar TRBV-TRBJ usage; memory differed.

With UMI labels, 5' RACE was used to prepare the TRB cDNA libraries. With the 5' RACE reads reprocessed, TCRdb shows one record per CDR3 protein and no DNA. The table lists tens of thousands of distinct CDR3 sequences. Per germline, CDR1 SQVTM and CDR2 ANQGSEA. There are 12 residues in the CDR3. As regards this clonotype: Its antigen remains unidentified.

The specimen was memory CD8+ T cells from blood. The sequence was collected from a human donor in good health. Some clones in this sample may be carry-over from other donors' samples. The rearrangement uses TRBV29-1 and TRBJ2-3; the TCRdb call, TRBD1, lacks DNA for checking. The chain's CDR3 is CSVEVRADTQYF.